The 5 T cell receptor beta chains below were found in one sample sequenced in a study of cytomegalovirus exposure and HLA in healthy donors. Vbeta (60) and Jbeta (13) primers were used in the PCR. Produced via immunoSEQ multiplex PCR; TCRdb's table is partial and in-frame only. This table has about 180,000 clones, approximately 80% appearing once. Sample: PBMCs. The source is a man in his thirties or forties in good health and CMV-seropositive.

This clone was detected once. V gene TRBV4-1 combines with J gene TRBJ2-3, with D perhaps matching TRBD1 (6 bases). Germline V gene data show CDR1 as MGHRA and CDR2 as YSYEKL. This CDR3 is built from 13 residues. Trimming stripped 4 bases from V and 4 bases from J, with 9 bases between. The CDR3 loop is CASSPTGSDTQYF. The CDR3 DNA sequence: TGCGCCAGCAGCCCAACAGGGTCAGATACGCAGTATTTT.

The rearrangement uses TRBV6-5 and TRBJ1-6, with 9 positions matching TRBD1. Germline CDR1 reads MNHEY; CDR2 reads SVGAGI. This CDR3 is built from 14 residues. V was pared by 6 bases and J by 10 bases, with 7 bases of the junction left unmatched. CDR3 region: CASRTGTGNSPLHF. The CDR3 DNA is TGTGCCAGCAGGACCGGGACAGGGAACTCACCCCTCCACTTT.

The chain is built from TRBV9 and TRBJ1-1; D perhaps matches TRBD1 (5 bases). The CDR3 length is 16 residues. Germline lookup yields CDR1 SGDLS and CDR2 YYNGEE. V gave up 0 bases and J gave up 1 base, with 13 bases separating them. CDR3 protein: CASSVGGGGGNTEAFF. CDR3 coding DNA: TGTGCCAGCAGCGTAGGGGGGGGTGGGGGGAACACTGAAGCTTTCTTT.

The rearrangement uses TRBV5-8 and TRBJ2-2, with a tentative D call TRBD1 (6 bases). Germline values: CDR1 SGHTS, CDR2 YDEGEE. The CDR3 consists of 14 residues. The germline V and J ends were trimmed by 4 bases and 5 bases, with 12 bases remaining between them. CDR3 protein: CASSNLQGTGELFF. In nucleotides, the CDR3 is TGTGCCAGCAGCAATTTACAGGGTACCGGGGAGCTGTTTTTT.

The CDR3, as DNA: TGTGCTAGTGGTCCCCCGGGGTGGCAGGGCTACACCTTC. Translated: CASGPPGWQGYTF. The gene calls are TRBV12-5 and TRBJ1-2; D is ambiguous. This CDR3 contains 13 residues. Trimming took off 5 bases at V and 8 bases at J, with 15 bases between the two ends. Germline loops: CDR1 LGHNT, CDR2 FRNRAP. The full variable domain, with the rest looked up from reference TRBV12-5 and TRBJ1-2, is DARVTQTPRHKVTEMGQEVTMRCQPILGHNTVFWYRQTMMQGLELLAYFRNRAPLDDSGMPKDRFSAEMPDATLATLKIQPSEPRDSAVYFCASGPPGWQGYTFGSGTRLTVV.